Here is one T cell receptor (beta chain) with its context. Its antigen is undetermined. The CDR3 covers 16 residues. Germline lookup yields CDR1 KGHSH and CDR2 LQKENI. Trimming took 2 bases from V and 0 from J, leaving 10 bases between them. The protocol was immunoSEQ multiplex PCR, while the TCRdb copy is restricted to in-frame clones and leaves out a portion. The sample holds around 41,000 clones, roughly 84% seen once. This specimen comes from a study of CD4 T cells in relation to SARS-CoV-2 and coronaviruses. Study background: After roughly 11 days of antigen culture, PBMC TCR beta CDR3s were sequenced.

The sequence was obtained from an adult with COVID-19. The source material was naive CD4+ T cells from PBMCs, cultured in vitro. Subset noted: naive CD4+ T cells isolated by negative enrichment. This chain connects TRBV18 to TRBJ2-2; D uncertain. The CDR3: CASSPTGTPNTGELFF. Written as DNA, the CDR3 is TGTGCCAGCTCACCAACGGGCACCCCGAACACCGGGGAGCTGTTTTTT.